One and the same sample provided the 4 T cell receptor beta chains below, sequenced in a study of T cell responses to AZD1222 COVID-19 vaccine. This table comes from immunoSEQ multiplex PCR, and its TCRdb copy is limited to in-frame clones, with some not included. The sample includes 150,000 or so clones, around 94% seen only once; the top ten take about 0.6%. The sample here was peripheral blood, taken on day 0 of AZD1222 vaccination. The receptors derive from an adult in good health.

For this clone: Other DNA sequences within the sample encode an identical CDR3. The chain combines TRBV5-4 with TRBJ1-2; maybe TRBD1 (5 bases). This CDR3 is built from 14 residues. Germline-derived CDR1 and CDR2 are SGHNT and YYREEE (reference sequence). Trimming left V 2 bases short and J 1 base short, with 9 bases between. CDR3 coding DNA: TGTGCCAGCAGCTTAGATGGGGGTAACTATGGCTACACCTTC. Its protein product is CASSLDGGNYGYTF. Combining the CDR3 with reference TRBV5-4 and TRBJ1-2 gives the whole variable domain ETGVTQSPTHLIKTRGQQVTLRCSSQSGHNTVSWYQQALGQGPQFIFQYYREEENGRGNFPPRFSGLQFPNYSSELNVNALELDDSALYLCASSLDGGNYGYTFGSGTRLTVV.

CDR3 nucleotide sequence: TGTGCCAGCAGTGGGGGTCAGGGTATTATACATGAGCAGTTCTTC. Encoded protein: CASSGGQGIIHEQFF. The V and J genes are TRBV6-4 and TRBJ2-1; possible D gene TRBD1, 5 bases. This CDR3 comprises 15 residues. Germline V gene sequence: CDR1 MRHNA, CDR2 SNTAGT. With 4 bases removed from V and 8 bases from J, the gap between germline ends came to 18 bases.

The genes are TRBV9 and TRBJ2-2; D possibly corresponds to TRBD2 (5 bases). The CDR3 covers 15 residues. Per germline, CDR1 SGDLS and CDR2 YYNGEE. V was cut by 4 bases and J by 1 base, with 11 bases left in between. The CDR3 DNA reads TGTGCCAGCAGCAGCGGACGGCGGAACACCGGGGAGCTGTTTTTT. It yields the protein CASSSGRRNTGELFF.

Here the CDR3 reads CSGTGFSGKLFF. DNA of the CDR3: TGCAGCGGGACAGGGTTCTCAGGAAAACTGTTTTTT. V usage is TRBV29-1 and J usage is TRBJ1-4; 8 bases map to TRBD1. CDR3 length: 12 amino acids. V shed 7 bases, J shed 10 bases, and the junction held 8 bases outside the gene matches. Germline loops: CDR1 SQVTM, CDR2 ANQGSEA.